This T cell receptor (beta chain) stems from a study of cytomegalovirus exposure and HLA in healthy donors. The study drew the donors from its approximately 120-subject validation cohort, separate from the approximately 700-subject first cohort. With regard to this clone: What it binds is not known.

Deletions cut 1 base from V and 4 bases from J, with 10 bases between. Germline assignment: CDR1 SGHTA and CDR2 FQGNSA. The CDR3 covers 14 residues. This table comes from immunoSEQ multiplex PCR, and its TCRdb copy is limited to in-frame clones, with some not included. The sample records 110,000 or so clones, around nine tenths being singletons. Study results and caveats: Altogether, 150 to 200 TCR beta chains were recorded as cytomegalovirus-associated. Specific recognition of CMV antigens was confirmed in vitro for a few chains (all CMV-associated).

This receptor was identified in a woman between 18 and 30 years old in good health and CMV-seronegative. The V gene is TRBV7-2, the J gene TRBJ1-1, with D unclear. Sample: PBMCs. Written as DNA, the CDR3 is TGTGCCAGCAGCTTAGGAGGGTTCCGCACTGAAGCTTTCTTT. Amino acids: CASSLGGFRTEAFF.